The 19 T cell receptor beta chains below all came from one sample that was sequenced in a study of T cells in tuberculosis. Time point noted: new active TB diagnosis, blood taken before or within 7 days of starting treatment. TCRdb's table, derived via immunoSEQ multiplex PCR, lists solely in-frame clones and lacks some. This table has more than 30,000 clones, roughly 95% appearing once. The material sequenced was PBMCs, taken at tuberculosis diagnosis. The receptors originated from an adult with tuberculosis.

This chain joins TRBV13 and TRBJ1-2, with D uncertain. This CDR3 spans 15 amino acids. The germline gives CDR1 PRHDT, CDR2 FYEKMQ (reference sequence). Trimming pared 2 bases from V and 4 bases from J, leaving 14 bases between. Written as DNA, the CDR3 is TGTGCCAGCAGCTTATTCGCAGCGCGACTCTATGGCTACACCTTC. Amino acids: CASSLFAARLYGYTF.

The J gene is TRBJ2-3, the V gene TRBV5-4; TRBD2 matches at 15 bases. Germline V gene data show CDR1 as SGHNT and CDR2 as YYREEE (reference sequence). This CDR3 is built from 19 residues. The V and J ends lost 4 bases and 7 bases, in that order; junction bases with no gene match: 16. CDR3 loop: CASSTRTSGGAGRSNTQYF. CDR3 nucleotide sequence: TGTGCCAGCAGCACCCGGACTAGCGGGGGGGCAGGTCGTTCAAATACGCAGTATTTT.

The chain links TRBV5-5 to TRBJ2-1, with TRBD1 as a possible D gene (6 bases). With 4 bases removed from V and 5 bases from J, the gap between germline ends came to 13 bases. The CDR3 runs 14 residues. Germline CDR1 and CDR2: SGHKS and YYEKEE (reference sequence). CDR3 nucleotide sequence: TGTGCCAGCAGCCTCGGACAGAAGAACAATGAGCAGTTCTTC. Protein: CASSLGQKNNEQFF.

This chain uses TRBV6-5 with TRBJ1-1; maybe TRBD1 (6 bases). The CDR3 covers 13 residues. CDR1 and CDR2 from the germline V gene are MNHEY and SVGAGI. Trimming took 6 bases from V and 0 from J, leaving 8 bases between them. CDR3 in DNA: TGTGCCAGCAGGAGACAGGTGAACACTGAAGCTTTCTTT. This translates into CASRRQVNTEAFF.

The rearrangement uses TRBV9 and TRBJ1-1; 9 bases align to TRBD1. Germline V gives CDR1 SGDLS, CDR2 YYNGEE. The CDR3 loop spans 15 amino acids. J was trimmed by 2 bases and V by 3 bases; bases with no gene match: 5. The CDR3 nucleotides are TGTGCCAGCAGCGCTCTACAGGGGGCAAACACTGAAGCTTTCTTT. It encodes CASSALQGANTEAFF.

The chain employs TRBV6-6 and TRBJ1-3; 7 positions match TRBD1. The germline CDR1 and CDR2 sequences are MNHNY and SVGAGI (reference sequence). The CDR3 consists of 15 residues. V dropped 4 bases and J dropped 2; count of bases not matched to a gene: 5. CDR3 in amino acids: CASSSPTGTGNTIYF. CDR3 nucleotide sequence: TGTGCCAGCAGTTCCCCGACAGGGACTGGAAACACCATATATTTT.

This chain connects TRBV6-1 to TRBJ1-4, with D uncertain. The germline gives CDR1 MNHNS, CDR2 SASEGT. V was cut by 7 bases and J by 7 bases, with 16 bases left in between. The CDR3 sequence is 14 residues long. For the CDR3, the DNA is TGTGCCAGCATAATGGGGATGGGAGGTGAAAAACTGTTTTTT. The encoded protein is CASIMGMGGEKLFF.

V gene TRBV12-5 combines with J gene TRBJ1-1, with D perhaps matching TRBD1 (5 bases). V shed 5 bases and J shed 8 bases, with 12 bases lying between them. This CDR3 is built from 12 residues. CDR1 is LGHNT and CDR2 is FRNRAP in the germline V gene. The CDR3 here is CASGRVYREAFF. CDR3 nucleotide sequence: TGTGCTAGTGGTCGGGTCTACAGGGAAGCTTTCTTT. The whole variable domain, remainder taken from reference TRBV12-5 and TRBJ1-1, is DARVTQTPRHKVTEMGQEVTMRCQPILGHNTVFWYRQTMMQGLELLAYFRNRAPLDDSGMPKDRFSAEMPDATLATLKIQPSEPRDSAVYFCASGRVYREAFFGQGTRLTVV.

This clone was seen a single time. The chain is built from TRBV2 and TRBJ1-2; the D gene is possibly TRBD1 (5 bases). The CDR3 contains 12 residues. Trimming shortened V by 6 bases and J by 2 bases, and 7 bases separated the two germline ends. CDR1 SNHLY and CDR2 FYNNEI come from the germline V gene. CDR3 coding DNA: TGTGCCAGCAGCGACAGCAACTATGGCTACACCTTC. Translating gives CASSDSNYGYTF.

V usage is TRBV6-5 and J usage is TRBJ1-5, with D possibly being TRBD1 (5 bases). Trimming removed 6 bases at V and 0 bases at J, with 12 bases between. The V gene's germline CDR1 is MNHEY and CDR2 SVGAGI. The CDR3 has 15 residues. The CDR3 here is CASRVRQNSNQPQHF. Written as DNA, the CDR3 is TGTGCCAGCAGAGTCAGACAGAATAGCAATCAGCCCCAGCATTTT.

This sequence joins TRBV5-1 and TRBJ1-3; D possibly corresponds to TRBD1 (5 bases). CDR1 and CDR2 (germline): SGHRS, YFSETQ. V was clipped by 0 bases and J by 8 bases, with 9 bases between them. The CDR3 totals 13 residues. The chain's CDR3 is CASSLGGADTIYF. The CDR3 DNA sequence: TGCGCCAGCAGCTTGGGTGGGGCGGACACCATATATTTT.

V usage is TRBV5-1 and J usage is TRBJ2-7, with D possibly matching TRBD1 (5 bases). Trimming cost V 3 bases and J 6 bases, with 13 bases left between them. CDR1 and CDR2 from the germline V gene are SGHRS and YFSETQ. The CDR3 consists of 13 residues. The CDR3 DNA reads as TGCGCCAGCAGCTCCGGACAAAGGGCCGAGCAGTACTTC. Protein sequence: CASSSGQRAEQYF.

This chain uses TRBV10-2 with TRBJ1-2, with 7 bases matching TRBD1. Germline V gene sequence: CDR1 WSHSY, CDR2 SAAADI. CDR3 length: 14 residues. J was trimmed by 7 bases and V by 7 bases; bases with no gene match: 12. The CDR3 region has the DNA TGCGCCAGCACCCCGGGACAGACCCACAGTGGCTACACCTTC. Translation gives CASTPGQTHSGYTF.

The CDR3 reads CASSRGVNSGTGYEKLFF. Here the CDR3 DNA reads TGTGCCAGCAGCCGGGGGGTAAATTCCGGGACAGGGTATGAAAAACTGTTTTTT. This chain connects TRBV7-2 to TRBJ1-4; TRBD1 matches at 9 bases. Per germline, CDR1 SGHTA and CDR2 FQGNSA. Trimming removed 5 bases from V and 6 bases from J; junction bases left unmatched: 16. The CDR3 runs 18 residues. The whole variable domain, remainder taken from reference TRBV7-2 and TRBJ1-4, is GAGVSQSPSNKVTEKGKDVELRCDPISGHTALYWYRQSLGQGLEFLIYFQGNSAPDKSGLPSDRFSAERTGGSVSTLTIQRTQQEDSAVYLCASSRGVNSGTGYEKLFFGSGTQLSVL.

This clone is a singleton in its sample. The chain joins TRBV28 to TRBJ1-6, with TRBD1 matching 9 bases. The CDR3 length is 16 residues. The junction had 9 bases not matched to a gene; V was cut back by 2 bases and J by 10 bases. Germline lookup yields CDR1 MDHEN and CDR2 SYDVKM. CDR3 DNA: TGTGCCAGCAGTTTACCCCCGGGACAGGGTGCCTCACCCCTCCACTTT. Its protein product is CASSLPPGQGASPLHF.

V is TRBV11-3 and J is TRBJ2-7, with 7 bases that match TRBD1. CDR1 SGHNT and CDR2 YENEEA come from the germline V gene. V shed 1 base, J shed 2 bases, and the junction held 5 bases outside the gene matches. The CDR3 loop spans 15 amino acids. CDR3 amino acids: CASSLGGQRTYEQYF. In DNA, the CDR3 is TGTGCCAGCAGCTTAGGGGGACAGAGGACCTACGAGCAGTACTTC.

The rearrangement uses TRBV28 and TRBJ1-4; the D gene is possibly TRBD1 (6 bases). The CDR3 loop spans 17 amino acids. Germline V lookup: CDR1 MDHEN, CDR2 SYDVKM. Deletions cut 4 bases from V and 7 bases from J, with 22 bases between. CDR3 sequence: CASSSRRTQGPGEKLFF. The CDR3 DNA is TGTGCCAGCAGTTCCCGTCGAACACAGGGTCCGGGTGAAAAACTGTTTTTT.

V usage is TRBV10-3 and J usage is TRBJ1-2; TRBD1 aligns across 7 bases. This CDR3 region has 15 residues. V gave up 0 bases and J gave up 5 bases; unmatched junction bases: 6. CDR1 and CDR2 (germline): ENHRY, SYGVKD. This CDR3 is CAISESNRGMYGYTF. The CDR3 bases are TGTGCCATCAGTGAGTCTAACAGGGGAATGTATGGCTACACCTTC.

The chain has TRBV27 and TRBJ1-6, with 7 nucleotides matching TRBD1. The CDR3 contains 13 residues. Germline loops: CDR1 MNHEY, CDR2 SMNVEV (reference sequence). The ends lost 6 bases at V and 10 bases at J; junction bases unmatched: 6. CDR3 in DNA: TGTGCCAGCAGGGAGGGGGCGCGCTCACCCCTCCACTTT. It encodes CASREGARSPLHF.